This passage covers 13 T cell receptor beta chains from one sample sequenced in a study of T-cell memory formation after mild COVID-19. TCRdb passed the 5' RACE reads through MiXCR, listing each CDR3 protein once. The table records about 49,000 distinct CDR3 sequences, 25% to 35% of them present only once. Specimen: PBMCs or a T cell subset sorted from them (not recorded which). The receptors here all came from a man younger than 30 who had mild COVID-19 (a few samples of this study predate the infection). Cell type and time point are not known.

The CDR3 sequence: CASSFRGGADEQYF. CDR3 nucleotides: TGTGCCAGCAGTTTTCGGGGGGGAGCGGACGAGCAGTACTTC. The chain employs TRBV12-3 or TRBV12-4 and TRBJ2-7, with 8 bases aligning to TRBD2. With 3 bases clipped from V and 5 bases from J, the junction kept 6 bases outside the gene matches. This CDR3 is built from 14 residues.

The chain joins TRBV29-1 to TRBJ2-1; possible D gene TRBD2, 5 bases. Trimming took off 3 bases at V and 0 bases at J, with 9 bases between the two ends. Germline CDR1 reads SQVTM; CDR2 reads ANQGSEA. The CDR3 is made up of 14 amino acids. For the CDR3, the DNA is TGCAGCGTTGAGGGTGGGAGCTCCTACAATGAGCAGTTCTTC. As protein: CSVEGGSSYNEQFF.

This rearrangement joins TRBV3-1 to TRBJ2-3; 7 nucleotides agree with TRBD1. J gave up 2 bases and V 2 bases, and 7 bases lay outside the gene matches. This CDR3 comprises 16 residues. CDR1 and CDR2 (germline): LGHDT, YNNKEL (reference sequence). CDR3 amino acids: CASSQHTGTVTDTQYF. For the CDR3, the DNA is TGTGCCAGCAGCCAACACACCGGGACAGTCACAGATACGCAGTATTTT.

The DNA for the CDR3 is TGTGCCAGCAGCCCCCTGACTAGCGGGAGATACAATGAGCAGTTCTTC. It specifies CASSPLTSGRYNEQFF. V is TRBV4-2 and J is TRBJ2-1; 12 bases are a match to TRBD2. J gave up 4 bases and V 4 bases, and 5 bases lay outside the gene matches. The CDR3 runs 16 residues. Germline loops: CDR1 LGHNA, CDR2 YNFKEQ.

The chain employs TRBV5-1 and TRBJ2-7, with D possibly being TRBD1 (6 bases). Germline-derived CDR1 and CDR2 are SGHRS and YFSETQ. The V end lost 1 base, the J end lost 6 bases, and 8 bases lay between the germline ends. The CDR3 covers 12 residues. Written as DNA, the CDR3 is TGCGCCAGCAGCTTGACAGGGACCGAGCAGTACGTC. This encodes CASSLTGTEQYV.

This clonotype was recorded a few times. The chain couples TRBV5-1 to TRBJ2-7; possible D gene TRBD2, 5 bases. This CDR3 is 15 amino acids long. CDR1 SGHRS and CDR2 YFSETQ come from the germline V gene. Trimming removed 1 base from V and 5 bases from J, with 16 bases in between. CDR3 loop: CASSLYADLLDEQYF. CDR3 DNA: TGCGCCAGCAGCTTGTACGCGGACCTACTAGACGAGCAGTACTTC.

This rearrangement joins TRBV28 to TRBJ2-5; D not resolved. Germline V gene data show CDR1 as MDHEN and CDR2 as SYDVKM. V was cut by 5 bases and J by 7 bases, with 8 bases left in between. CDR3 size: 11 residues. The chain's CDR3 is CASSEGGTQYF. Here the CDR3 DNA reads TGTGCCAGCAGTGAAGGCGGGACCCAGTACTTC.

This chain links TRBV12-3 or TRBV12-4 with TRBJ2-2, with D possibly matching TRBD2 (5 bases). The CDR3 is made up of 15 amino acids. V shed 4 bases and J shed 7 bases, with 16 bases lying between them. The CDR3: CASSYAGVGGGELFF. The CDR3 coding sequence is TGTGCCAGCAGTTACGCCGGGGTTGGTGGCGGGGAGCTGTTTTTT.

The chain combines TRBV7-3 with TRBJ2-1; a possible D gene is TRBD1 (5 bases). V dropped 1 base and J dropped 7 bases, with 14 bases sitting between them. CDR3 length equals 15 residues. Germline assignment: CDR1 SGHTA and CDR2 FQGTGA. The CDR3 protein is CASSLRAGLRNEQFF. The CDR3 coding sequence is TGTGCCAGCAGCTTAAGGGCAGGGCTTCGAAATGAGCAGTTCTTC.

CDR3 sequence (DNA): TGTGCCAGCAGCTCCAGGGGGAGCTACGAGCAGTACGTC. It yields the protein CASSSRGSYEQYV. The rearrangement joins TRBV7-9 to TRBJ2-7, with 7 bases matching TRBD1. This CDR3 comprises 13 residues. Trimming removed 4 bases from V and 3 bases from J; junction bases left unmatched: 3. CDR1 and CDR2 from the germline V gene are SEHNR and FQNEAQ (reference sequence).

The chain has TRBV5-1 and TRBJ1-1, with 7 bases aligning to TRBD1. The germline V gene encodes CDR1 SGHRS and CDR2 YFSETQ. With V trimmed by 4 bases and J by 1 base, 10 bases remained unmatched. The CDR3 runs 16 residues. The CDR3 loop is CASSPRDRSWNTEAFF. As DNA, the CDR3 is TGCGCCAGCAGCCCCCGGGACAGAAGTTGGAACACTGAAGCTTTCTTT.

The gene calls are TRBV7-6 and TRBJ1-2, with D unresolved. Germline V gene sequence: CDR1 SGHVS, CDR2 FNYEAQ. The V gene lost 1 base and the J gene lost 2 bases, with 5 bases spanning the gap. CDR3 length: 13 residues. The CDR3, as DNA: TGTGCCAGCAGCTTAGATGGGAACTATGGCTACACCTTC. It translates to CASSLDGNYGYTF.

Many counts were recorded for this clonotype. J is TRBJ2-2 and V is TRBV6-4; 8 bases line up with TRBD2. After removal of 3 bases from V and 3 bases from J, the junction contained 0 bases not matched to a gene. The CDR3 is 14 residues long. Germline assignment: CDR1 MRHNA and CDR2 SNTAGT. The CDR3 spells CASSERGDTGELFF. The CDR3 nucleotides are TGTGCCAGCAGTGAGCGGGGGGACACCGGGGAGCTGTTTTTT.